This record concerns one T cell receptor beta chain sequence. This receptor's antigen is unknown. No base quality values were provided; no much bigger clone lies one nucleotide off. The collaborating institutions used their own protocols to collect whole blood in K2EDTA tubes. Collaborator samples were shipped for TCRbeta analysis as frozen whole blood, isolated PBMCs, or DNA extracted from either sample type. The data originate from a study of blood T cell repertoires in COVID-19 (dated by TCRdb to 2018 to 2020). Broadly, across the study: The collaborator samples originated in the United States, Italy and Spain and spanned the acute and convalescent phases of COVID-19. The material from the prospective study consisted of cDNA or gDNA derived from T cells, B-cell-depleted T cells, or PBMCs. Deeply sampled blood TCRbeta repertoires from subjects exposed to, actively infected with, or recovered from COVID-19 were included in the dataset. A freely available public database, intended as a resource for researchers studying the immune response to SARS-CoV-2, is where the repertoires were released. Samples came from the ongoing ImmuneRACE study (first 160 participants) plus 1,254 subjects from 6 global collaborators. A de-identified subject ID, COVID-19 status, age in years and sex were almost always included in the sample metadata. Where HLA class I and class II types were available, the types were taken from metadata supplied by the sample provider, not from assay-based typing.

TCRbeta CDR3 regions were amplified from genomic DNA using the immunoSEQ Assay, a bias-controlled multiplex PCR. The original methods were these. Within the assay, amplification of reference gene primers was used to estimate how many nucleated cells each sample contained. Sequence reads were collapsed and filtered to measure the absolute abundance of every unique TCRbeta CDR3 rearrangement. For each sample, productive Simpson clonality was calculated as the square root of Simpson's diversity index across productive rearrangements. The table was pulled from immuneACCESS by TCRdb, which kept in-frame rearrangements only. Such tables lose some clones; where checked, under half of the loss comes from unresolved V genes, and the rest has no known cause. That table furnishes V, J and clone size, whereas the DNA furnished D and trimming. For this sample there are some 53,000 clones; around 91% appear just once. The top ten clonotypes cover 2.5% to 4% of the sample.

Broad study findings and their caveats: How much clinical and demographic metadata was included differed by source and by participant, and the metadata was provided uncurated.

V and J are truncated by 0 bases and 0 bases respectively, leaving an intervening sequence of 8 bases. From the cysteine up to the phenylalanine, the CDR3 has a length of 15 residues. CDR3 DNA only is kept here, 45 bases in frame from base 1. The germline V gene (reference sequence) supplies CDR1 WNHNN and CDR2 SYGVQD. The rearranged chain carries TRBV10-1 and TRBJ1-1; TRBD1 might be the D gene, on 5 matching bases. Sequencing was performed on peripheral blood. The sequence came from a human donor in a cohort sampled during active COVID-19. The sequence in DNA is TGCGCCAGCAGTGAGTCACGGGGGATGAACACTGAAGCTTTCTTT. Its coded protein is CASSESRGMNTEAFF.